The clone carrying this TCR beta chain has a single count. Antigen unknown. Trimming left V 4 bases short and J 8 bases short, with 11 bases between. CDR1 is LGHNA and CDR2 is YNFKEQ in the germline V gene. The CDR3 extends over 13 amino acids. The data derive from a study of T cells after posttransplantation cyclophosphamide. The study, taken as a whole, reports: Tissue-infiltrating T cells from skin or gut overlapped little with blood T cells. Donor CD8+ memory clones often dominated recipient blood repertoires at later times. Recipient CMV seropositivity and CMV reactivation strongly tracked TRB clonality.

Data came from immunoSEQ multiplex PCR; TCRdb stores just in-frame clones and leaves some out. The sample shows 32,000 or so clones, around 90% of them seen only once. Sequenced material: PBMCs. The clonotype originates from a woman in her forties with a blood cancer, CMV-positive, and with a related stem cell donor. This chain uses TRBV4-2 with TRBJ1-4; D is ambiguous. The CDR3 sequence is CASSPDLEEKLFF. CDR3 DNA sequence: TGTGCCAGCAGCCCAGACCTAGAGGAAAAACTGTTTTTT.